A selection of T cell receptor beta chains follows, all from one sample in a study of beta chain features in type 1 diabetes. Only in-frame clones appear in the TCRdb table, and some are missing; sequencing was by immunoSEQ multiplex PCR. The data contain 120,000 to 150,000 clones, 8.5% to 12% of them singletons. Sequences were obtained from naive CD4+ T cells from blood. These TCRs come from a man aged 18-30 years in good health. The CDR3 runs from the conserved cysteine through the conserved F or W. D genes are given only for firm matches. Clone size is given for some rows only: seen once, a few or many times, or a class if the clone is expanded.

CDR3aa: CASSTTGGLSYNEQFF; CDR3nt: TGCGCCAGCAGCACCACTGGGGGACTTTCCTACAATGAGCAGTTCTTC; v_gene: TRBV4-1; d_gene: NA; abundance: few; j_gene: TRBJ2-1; len: 16
CDR3aa: CAWRLDGEAFF; CDR3nt: TGTGCCTGGAGGTTAGATGGTGAAGCTTTCTTT; v_gene: TRBV30; d_gene: NA; abundance: NA; j_gene: TRBJ1-1; len: 11
CDR3aa: CAIGTEKNYGYTF; CDR3nt: TGTGCCATCGGGACAGAAAAAAACTATGGCTACACCTTC; v_gene: TRBV10-3; d_gene: TRBD1; abundance: few; j_gene: TRBJ1-2; len: 13
CDR3aa: CASSLSGTTSNQPQHF; CDR3nt: TGTGCCAGCAGTTTGTCAGGTACCACTAGCAATCAGCCCCAGCATTTT; v_gene: TRBV6-5; d_gene: NA; abundance: few; j_gene: TRBJ1-5; len: 16
CDR3aa: CASTGWRGTDTQYF; CDR3nt: TGTGCCAGCACCGGGTGGCGGGGCACAGATACGCAGTATTTT; v_gene: TRBV6-5; d_gene: NA; abundance: few; j_gene: TRBJ2-3; len: 14
CDR3aa: CASSFTSGDEQYF; CDR3nt: TGTGCCAGCAGCTTTACTAGCGGGGACGAGCAGTACTTC; v_gene: TRBV7-2; d_gene: TRBD2; abundance: NA; j_gene: TRBJ2-7; len: 13
CDR3aa: CASSQDTNQPQHF; CDR3nt: TGCGCCAGCAGCCAGGACACTAATCAGCCCCAGCATTTT; v_gene: TRBV4-1; d_gene: NA; abundance: NA; j_gene: TRBJ1-5; len: 13
CDR3aa: CSVLKRQGQAPLHF; CDR3nt: TGCAGCGTCCTAAAACGACAGGGTCAGGCACCCCTCCACTTT; v_gene: TRBV29-1; d_gene: TRBD1; abundance: NA; j_gene: TRBJ1-6; len: 14
CDR3aa: CASSPGTQETQYF; CDR3nt: TGTGCCAGCTCACCAGGGACACAAGAGACCCAGTACTTC; v_gene: TRBV18; d_gene: NA; abundance: many; j_gene: TRBJ2-5; len: 13
CDR3aa: CASSKRDSLNEKLFF; CDR3nt: TGTGCCAGCAGTAAAAGGGACAGCCTTAATGAAAAACTGTTTTTT; v_gene: TRBV28; d_gene: TRBD1; abundance: few; j_gene: TRBJ1-4; len: 15
CDR3aa: CASSETWEGGDQPQHF; CDR3nt: TGTGCCAGCAGTGAAACCTGGGAAGGGGGCGATCAGCCCCAGCATTTT; v_gene: TRBV2; d_gene: TRBD1; abundance: few; j_gene: TRBJ1-5; len: 16
CDR3aa: CSVEDRNTEAFF; CDR3nt: TGCAGCGTTGAAGACAGGAACACTGAAGCTTTCTTT; v_gene: TRBV29-1; d_gene: NA; abundance: NA; j_gene: TRBJ1-1; len: 12
CDR3aa: CASIGGGADTQYF; CDR3nt: TGTGCCAGCATTGGCGGGGGGGCGGATACGCAGTATTTT; v_gene: TRBV28; d_gene: TRBD2; abundance: NA; j_gene: TRBJ2-3; len: 13
CDR3aa: CASSQDAAGARSWLSTEAFF; CDR3nt: TGTGCCAGCAGCCAAGATGCGGCAGGGGCTAGGTCATGGCTGAGCACTGAAGCTTTCTTT; v_gene: TRBV4-2; d_gene: NA; abundance: many; j_gene: TRBJ1-1; len: 20
CDR3aa: CASSLSSVAGAGEQYF; CDR3nt: TGTGCCAGCAGTTTATCGTCGGTAGCGGGGGCAGGGGAGCAGTACTTC; v_gene: TRBV27; d_gene: TRBD2; abundance: NA; j_gene: TRBJ2-7; len: 16
CDR3aa: CASSLDGGGAQYF; CDR3nt: TGTGCCAGCAGCTTAGACGGGGGTGGTGCGCAGTATTTT; v_gene: TRBV7-2; d_gene: NA; abundance: NA; j_gene: TRBJ2-3; len: 13
CDR3aa: CASSWGLAGGPYTQYF; CDR3nt: TGTGCCAGCAGTTGGGGACTAGCGGGGGGGCCGTATACGCAGTATTTT; v_gene: TRBV6-5; d_gene: TRBD2; abundance: few; j_gene: TRBJ2-3; len: 16
CDR3aa: CASSYSSRASSSPLHF; CDR3nt: TGTGCCAGCAGTTACTCGTCCAGGGCAAGTAGCTCACCCCTCCACTTT; v_gene: TRBV6-5; d_gene: NA; abundance: NA; j_gene: TRBJ1-6; len: 16
CDR3aa: CASSPAMTGSGNTIYF; CDR3nt: TGTGCCAGCAGCCCAGCAATGACAGGGAGCGGAAACACCATATATTTT; v_gene: TRBV13; d_gene: TRBD1; abundance: few; j_gene: TRBJ1-3; len: 16
CDR3aa: CASSTRTGGDNEQFF; CDR3nt: TGTGCCAGCAGCACAAGGACAGGGGGGGACAATGAGCAGTTCTTC; v_gene: TRBV9; d_gene: TRBD1; abundance: few; j_gene: TRBJ2-1; len: 15
CDR3aa: CASSYSTNRNYGYTF; CDR3nt: TGTGCCAGCAGTTACTCGACAAACAGAAACTATGGCTACACCTTC; v_gene: TRBV6-4; d_gene: NA; abundance: NA; j_gene: TRBJ1-2; len: 15
CDR3aa: CASSFRHSGGIQYF; CDR3nt: TGTGCCAGCAGCTTTCGTCACTCGGGGGGCATTCAGTACTTC; v_gene: TRBV7-9; d_gene: TRBD2; abundance: few; j_gene: TRBJ2-4; len: 14
CDR3aa: CASSYNRQGIQPQHF; CDR3nt: TGTGCCAGCAGTTACAACCGACAGGGGATTCAGCCCCAGCATTTT; v_gene: TRBV6-9; d_gene: TRBD1; abundance: NA; j_gene: TRBJ1-5; len: 15
CDR3aa: CASSPRGAEAYEQYF; CDR3nt: TGTGCCAGCTCACCGCGGGGGGCCGAAGCCTACGAGCAGTACTTC; v_gene: TRBV18; d_gene: TRBD2; abundance: NA; j_gene: TRBJ2-7; len: 15
CDR3aa: CASSSQGPDTQYF; CDR3nt: TGTGCCAGCAGCTCACAGGGGCCAGATACGCAGTATTTT; v_gene: TRBV11-2; d_gene: TRBD1; abundance: few; j_gene: TRBJ2-3; len: 13
CDR3aa: CASSPTGEGNTIYF; CDR3nt: TGTGCCAGCAGCCCGACAGGGGAAGGAAACACCATATATTTT; v_gene: TRBV7-2; d_gene: TRBD1; abundance: NA; j_gene: TRBJ1-3; len: 14
CDR3aa: CASGFNPGDASYNSPLHF; CDR3nt: TGTGCTAGTGGTTTCAATCCGGGGGATGCGTCCTATAATTCACCCCTCCACTTT; v_gene: TRBV12-5; d_gene: NA; abundance: few; j_gene: TRBJ1-6; len: 18
CDR3aa: CASSQGQYSYEQYF; CDR3nt: TGCGCCAGCAGCCAAGGACAGTACTCCTACGAGCAGTACTTC; v_gene: TRBV4-1; d_gene: NA; abundance: few; j_gene: TRBJ2-7; len: 14
CDR3aa: CASTAISHTGELFF; CDR3nt: TGTGCCAGCACCGCTATTAGTCACACCGGGGAGCTGTTTTTT; v_gene: TRBV6-5; d_gene: NA; abundance: few; j_gene: TRBJ2-2; len: 14
CDR3aa: CASTAGGSETQYF; CDR3nt: TGTGCCAGCACGGCGGGGGGTAGTGAGACCCAGTACTTC; v_gene: TRBV28; d_gene: TRBD2; abundance: few; j_gene: TRBJ2-5; len: 13
CDR3aa: CASSLDERGGYEQYF; CDR3nt: TGCGCCAGCAGCCTAGATGAGCGGGGGGGGTACGAGCAGTACTTC; v_gene: TRBV5-1; d_gene: TRBD2; abundance: few; j_gene: TRBJ2-7; len: 15
CDR3aa: CASSRTTVGIAYGYTF; CDR3nt: TGTGCCAGCAGCAGAACGACAGTCGGAATAGCCTATGGCTACACCTTC; v_gene: TRBV7-8; d_gene: NA; abundance: few; j_gene: TRBJ1-2; len: 16
CDR3aa: CASSLAAGGLKLFF; CDR3nt: TGTGCCAGCAGCTTGGCTGCGGGCGGCTTGAAGCTGTTTTTT; v_gene: TRBV7-9; d_gene: NA; abundance: few; j_gene: TRBJ2-2; len: 14
CDR3aa: CAVYKGQGTHEQYF; CDR3nt: TGTGCCGTCTACAAGGGACAGGGGACCCACGAGCAGTACTTC; v_gene: TRBV6-1; d_gene: TRBD1; abundance: few; j_gene: TRBJ2-7; len: 14
CDR3aa: CASSLKTGAILYNEQFF; CDR3nt: TGTGCCAGCAGCTTAAAAACAGGGGCAATCCTTTACAATGAGCAGTTCTTC; v_gene: TRBV7-3; d_gene: TRBD1; abundance: NA; j_gene: TRBJ2-1; len: 17
CDR3aa: CASSDHRVEKLFF; CDR3nt: TGTGCCAGCAGTGACCACAGGGTTGAAAAACTGTTTTTT; v_gene: TRBV6-5; d_gene: NA; abundance: NA; j_gene: TRBJ1-4; len: 13
CDR3aa: CASSRLAGGQNIQYF; CDR3nt: TGTGCCAGCAGTCGACTAGCGGGGGGCCAAAACATTCAGTACTTC; v_gene: TRBV28; d_gene: TRBD2; abundance: many; j_gene: TRBJ2-4; len: 15
CDR3aa: CASSSSGSTDTQYF; CDR3nt: TGTGCCAGCAGCTCTAGCGGTAGCACAGATACGCAGTATTTT; v_gene: TRBV7-9; d_gene: TRBD2; abundance: many; j_gene: TRBJ2-3; len: 14
CDR3aa: CASSYTTGASDSPLHF; CDR3nt: TGTGCCAGCAGCTACACGACAGGGGCGAGTGATTCACCCCTCCACTTT; v_gene: TRBV7-9; d_gene: TRBD1; abundance: few; j_gene: TRBJ1-6; len: 16
CDR3aa: CATSRTGPGNTIYF; CDR3nt: TGTGCCACCAGCAGAACAGGTCCTGGAAACACCATATATTTT; v_gene: TRBV15; d_gene: NA; abundance: few; j_gene: TRBJ1-3; len: 14
CDR3aa: CASSPRRLQDTQYF; CDR3nt: TGTGCCAGCAGCCCACGGCGGCTTCAAGATACGCAGTATTTT; v_gene: TRBV7-2; d_gene: NA; abundance: few; j_gene: TRBJ2-3; len: 14
CDR3aa: CASSLWLTGTANSPLHF; CDR3nt: TGCGCCAGCAGCTTGTGGCTCACCGGGACAGCTAATTCACCCCTCCACTTT; v_gene: TRBV5-1; d_gene: TRBD1; abundance: few; j_gene: TRBJ1-6; len: 17
CDR3aa: CASSQAPGTGGAGSYNSPLHF; CDR3nt: TGCGCCAGCAGCCAAGCGCCCGGGACAGGGGGCGCAGGCTCCTATAATTCACCCCTCCACTTT; v_gene: TRBV4-1; d_gene: TRBD1; abundance: few; j_gene: TRBJ1-6; len: 21
CDR3aa: CASSQDGDTQYF; CDR3nt: TGCGCCAGCAGCCAAGACGGGGATACGCAGTATTTT; v_gene: TRBV4-3; d_gene: NA; abundance: many; j_gene: TRBJ2-3; len: 12
CDR3aa: CASSSSFNNSPLHF; CDR3nt: TGTGCCAGCAGTTCCTCTTTTAATAATTCACCCCTCCACTTT; v_gene: TRBV6-6; d_gene: NA; abundance: NA; j_gene: TRBJ1-6; len: 14
CDR3aa: CASSFDRGRTDTQYF; CDR3nt: TGTGCCAGCAGCTTCGACAGGGGACGCACAGATACGCAGTATTTT; v_gene: TRBV7-8; d_gene: TRBD1; abundance: NA; j_gene: TRBJ2-3; len: 15
CDR3aa: CASSYADRRNTIYF; CDR3nt: TGTGCCAGCAGTTACGCGGACAGGAGAAACACCATATATTTT; v_gene: TRBV6-5; d_gene: TRBD1; abundance: NA; j_gene: TRBJ1-3; len: 14
CDR3aa: CAWTLQGFGDTQYF; CDR3nt: TGTGCCTGGACCCTACAGGGGTTTGGGGATACGCAGTATTTT; v_gene: TRBV30; d_gene: TRBD1; abundance: NA; j_gene: TRBJ2-3; len: 14
CDR3aa: CASSRTVNTEAFF; CDR3nt: TGTGCCAGCTCCCGGACAGTGAACACTGAAGCTTTCTTT; v_gene: TRBV18; d_gene: NA; abundance: NA; j_gene: TRBJ1-1; len: 13
CDR3aa: CASSGGAGATNEKLFF; CDR3nt: TGCGCCAGCAGCGGCGGGGCGGGGGCAACTAATGAAAAACTGTTTTTT; v_gene: TRBV5-1; d_gene: NA; abundance: few; j_gene: TRBJ1-4; len: 16
CDR3aa: CASSSREGNQPQHF; CDR3nt: TGTGCCAGCAGTTCCCGCGAAGGCAATCAGCCCCAGCATTTT; v_gene: TRBV6-5; d_gene: NA; abundance: few; j_gene: TRBJ1-5; len: 14
CDR3aa: CASTPTGEGTDTQYF; CDR3nt: TGTGCCAGCACCCCGACTGGCGAGGGCACAGATACGCAGTATTTT; v_gene: TRBV7-9; d_gene: NA; abundance: NA; j_gene: TRBJ2-3; len: 15
CDR3aa: CASSLGGQGSYEQYF; CDR3nt: TGTGCCAGCAGCTTGGGAGGACAGGGTTCCTACGAGCAGTACTTC; v_gene: TRBV5-4; d_gene: TRBD1; abundance: NA; j_gene: TRBJ2-7; len: 15
CDR3aa: CASSSAGEKLFF; CDR3nt: TGTGCCAGCAGCTCCGCCGGGGAAAAACTGTTTTTT; v_gene: TRBV5-6; d_gene: NA; abundance: NA; j_gene: TRBJ1-4; len: 12
CDR3aa: CASSPPGISGVGEQYF; CDR3nt: TGTGCCAGCAGCCCACCAGGGATCTCTGGTGTCGGCGAGCAGTACTTC; v_gene: TRBV9; d_gene: NA; abundance: few; j_gene: TRBJ2-7; len: 16
CDR3aa: CASSVAGGINQPQHF; CDR3nt: TGTGCCAGCAGCGTAGCAGGGGGGATCAATCAGCCCCAGCATTTT; v_gene: TRBV9; d_gene: TRBD1; abundance: few; j_gene: TRBJ1-5; len: 15